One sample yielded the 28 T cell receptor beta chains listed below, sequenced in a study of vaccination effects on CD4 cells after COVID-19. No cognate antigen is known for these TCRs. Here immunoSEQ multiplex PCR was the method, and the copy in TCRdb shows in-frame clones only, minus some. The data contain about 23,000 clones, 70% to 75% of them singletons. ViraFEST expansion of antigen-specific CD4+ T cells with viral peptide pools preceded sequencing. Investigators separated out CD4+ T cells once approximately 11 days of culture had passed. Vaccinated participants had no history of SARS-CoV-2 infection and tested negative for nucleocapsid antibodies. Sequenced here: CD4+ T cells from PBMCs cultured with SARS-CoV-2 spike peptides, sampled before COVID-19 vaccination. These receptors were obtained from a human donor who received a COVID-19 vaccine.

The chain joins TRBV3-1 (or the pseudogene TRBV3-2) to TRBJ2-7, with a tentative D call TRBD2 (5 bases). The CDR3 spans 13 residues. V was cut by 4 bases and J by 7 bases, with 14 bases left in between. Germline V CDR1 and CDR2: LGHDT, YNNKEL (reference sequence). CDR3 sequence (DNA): TGTGCCAGCAGCCCCGGTCCCCCGGGGGAGCAGTACTTC. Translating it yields CASSPGPPGEQYF.

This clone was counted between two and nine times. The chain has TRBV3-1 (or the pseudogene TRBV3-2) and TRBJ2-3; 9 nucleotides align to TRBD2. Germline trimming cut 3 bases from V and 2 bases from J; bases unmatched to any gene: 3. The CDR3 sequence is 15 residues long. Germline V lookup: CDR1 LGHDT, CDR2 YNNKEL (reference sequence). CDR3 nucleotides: TGTGCCAGCAGCCAGGTAGCGGGGGTCACAGATACGCAGTATTTT. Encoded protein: CASSQVAGVTDTQYF.

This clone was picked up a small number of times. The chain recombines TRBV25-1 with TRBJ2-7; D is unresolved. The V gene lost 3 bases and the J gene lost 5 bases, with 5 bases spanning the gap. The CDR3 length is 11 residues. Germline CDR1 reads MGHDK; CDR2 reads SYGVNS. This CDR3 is CASSDVDEQYF. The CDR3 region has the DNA TGTGCCAGCAGTGATGTGGACGAGCAGTACTTC.

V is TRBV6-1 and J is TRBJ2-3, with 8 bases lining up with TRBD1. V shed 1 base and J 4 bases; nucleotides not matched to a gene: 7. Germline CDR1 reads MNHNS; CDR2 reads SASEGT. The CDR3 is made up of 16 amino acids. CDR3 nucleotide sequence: TGTGCCAGCAGTGAAGTAGGGGGCAGGGGGCCAGATACGCAGTATTTT. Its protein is CASSEVGGRGPDTQYF.

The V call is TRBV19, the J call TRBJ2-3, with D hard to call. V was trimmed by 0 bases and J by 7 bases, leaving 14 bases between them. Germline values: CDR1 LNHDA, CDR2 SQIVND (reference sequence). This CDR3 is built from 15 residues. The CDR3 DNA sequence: TGTGCCAGTAGTATAGATCATTCTACTTTGAATACGCAGTATTTT. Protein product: CASSIDHSTLNTQYF.

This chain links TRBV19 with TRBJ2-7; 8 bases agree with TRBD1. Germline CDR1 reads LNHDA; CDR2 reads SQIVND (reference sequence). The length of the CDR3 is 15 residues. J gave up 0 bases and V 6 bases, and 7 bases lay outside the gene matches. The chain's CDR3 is CASSGNRGASYEQYF. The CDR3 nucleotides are TGTGCCAGTAGCGGCAACAGGGGGGCCTCCTACGAGCAGTACTTC.

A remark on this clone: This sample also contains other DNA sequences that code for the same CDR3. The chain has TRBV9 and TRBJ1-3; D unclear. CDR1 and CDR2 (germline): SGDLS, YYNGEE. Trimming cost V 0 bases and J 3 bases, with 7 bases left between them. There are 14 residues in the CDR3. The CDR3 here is CASSVGTVGNTIYF. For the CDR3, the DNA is TGTGCCAGCAGCGTAGGAACAGTTGGAAACACCATATATTTT.

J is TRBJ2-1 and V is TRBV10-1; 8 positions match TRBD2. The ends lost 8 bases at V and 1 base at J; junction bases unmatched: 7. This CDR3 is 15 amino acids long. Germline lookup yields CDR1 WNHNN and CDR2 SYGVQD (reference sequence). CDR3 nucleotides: TGCGCCAGCCCCGAAAGCGGGAGTTCCTACAATGAGCAGTTCTTC. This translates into CASPESGSSYNEQFF.

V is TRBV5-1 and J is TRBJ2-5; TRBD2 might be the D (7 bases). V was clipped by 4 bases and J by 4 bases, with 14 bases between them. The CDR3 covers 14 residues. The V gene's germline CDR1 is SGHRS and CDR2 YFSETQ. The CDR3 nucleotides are TGCGCCAGCAGCGAGGGGGGGCCGGGAGAGACCCAGTACTTC. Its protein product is CASSEGGPGETQYF.

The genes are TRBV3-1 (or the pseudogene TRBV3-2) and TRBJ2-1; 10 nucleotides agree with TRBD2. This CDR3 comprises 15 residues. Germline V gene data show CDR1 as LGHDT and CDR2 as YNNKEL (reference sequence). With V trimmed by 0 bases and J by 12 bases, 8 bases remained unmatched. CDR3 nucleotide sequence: TGTGCCAGCAGCCAAGATATTGGGAGCGGGAGGGGGCAGTTCTTC. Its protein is CASSQDIGSGRGQFF.

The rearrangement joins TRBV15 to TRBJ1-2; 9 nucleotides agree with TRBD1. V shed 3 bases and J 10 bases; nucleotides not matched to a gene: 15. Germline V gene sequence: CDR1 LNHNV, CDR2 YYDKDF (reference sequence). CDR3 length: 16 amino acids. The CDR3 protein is CATSRGQGQGFSDYTF. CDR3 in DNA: TGTGCCACCAGCAGGGGCCAAGGACAGGGGTTCTCTGACTACACCTTC. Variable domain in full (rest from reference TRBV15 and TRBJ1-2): DAMVIQNPRYQVTQFGKPVTLSCSQTLNHNVMYWYQQKSSQAPKLLFHYYDKDFNNEADTPDNFQSRRPNTSFCFLDIRSPGLGDTAMYLCATSRGQGQGFSDYTFGSGTRLTVV.

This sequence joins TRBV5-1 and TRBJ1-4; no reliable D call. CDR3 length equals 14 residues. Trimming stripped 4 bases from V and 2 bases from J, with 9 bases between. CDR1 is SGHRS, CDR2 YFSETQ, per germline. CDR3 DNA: TGCGCCAGCAGCCCGGCGGATACTAATGAAAAACTGTTTTTT. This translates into CASSPADTNEKLFF.

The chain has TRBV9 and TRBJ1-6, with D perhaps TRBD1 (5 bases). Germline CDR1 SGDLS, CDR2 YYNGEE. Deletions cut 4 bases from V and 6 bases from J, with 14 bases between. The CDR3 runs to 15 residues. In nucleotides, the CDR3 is TGTGCCAGCAGCATGGGGACTAACATTAATTCACCCCTCCACTTT. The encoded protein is CASSMGTNINSPLHF.

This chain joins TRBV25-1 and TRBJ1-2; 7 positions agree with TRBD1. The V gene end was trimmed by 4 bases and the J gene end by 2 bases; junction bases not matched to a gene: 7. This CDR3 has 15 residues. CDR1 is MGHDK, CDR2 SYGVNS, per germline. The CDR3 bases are TGTGCCAGCAGTGGACGGGACAGAGGGAACTATGGCTACACCTTC. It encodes CASSGRDRGNYGYTF.

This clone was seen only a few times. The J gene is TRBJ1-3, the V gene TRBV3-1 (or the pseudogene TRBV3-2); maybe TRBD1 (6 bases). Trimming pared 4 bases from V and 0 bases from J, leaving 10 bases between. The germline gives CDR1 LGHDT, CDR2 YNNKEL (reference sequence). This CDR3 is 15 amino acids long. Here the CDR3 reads CASSLTGNSGNTIYF. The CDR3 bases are TGTGCCAGCAGCCTGACAGGTAACTCTGGAAACACCATATATTTT.

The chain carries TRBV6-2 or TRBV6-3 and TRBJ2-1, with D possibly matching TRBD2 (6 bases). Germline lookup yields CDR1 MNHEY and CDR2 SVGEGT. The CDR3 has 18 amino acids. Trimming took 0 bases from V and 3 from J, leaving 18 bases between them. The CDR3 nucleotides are TGTGCCAGCAGTTACTCGAGATGGGAGCGGGTGGACTACAATGAGCAGTTCTTC. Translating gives CASSYSRWERVDYNEQFF.

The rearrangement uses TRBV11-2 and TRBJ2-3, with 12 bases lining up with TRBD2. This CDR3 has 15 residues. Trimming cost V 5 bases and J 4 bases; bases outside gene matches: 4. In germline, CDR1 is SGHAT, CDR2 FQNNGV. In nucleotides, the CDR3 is TGTGCCAGCAGCCCCCTAGCGGGAGGGGCAGATACGCAGTATTTT. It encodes CASSPLAGGADTQYF.

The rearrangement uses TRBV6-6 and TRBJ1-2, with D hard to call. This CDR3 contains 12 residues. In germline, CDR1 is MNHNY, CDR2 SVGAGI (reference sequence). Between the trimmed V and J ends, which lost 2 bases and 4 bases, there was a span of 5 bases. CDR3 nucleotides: TGTGCCAGCAGTTACGTCCTCTATGGCTACACCTTC. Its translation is CASSYVLYGYTF.

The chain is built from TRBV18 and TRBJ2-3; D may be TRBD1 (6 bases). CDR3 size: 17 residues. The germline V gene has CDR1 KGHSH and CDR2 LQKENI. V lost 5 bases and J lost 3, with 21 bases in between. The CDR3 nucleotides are TGTGCCAGCTCAACCCTTGGTGGGGGCGCGGTAACAGATACGCAGTATTTT. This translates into CASSTLGGGAVTDTQYF.

This CDR3 reads CASSQETAGGAFF. The CDR3 DNA is TGTGCCAGCAGCCAAGAAACCGCCGGAGGAGCTTTCTTT. The chain carries TRBV14 and TRBJ1-1, with D unresolved. Germline V CDR1 and CDR2: SGHDN, FVKESK. Trimming removed 0 bases at V and 10 bases at J, with 12 bases between. The CDR3 runs to 13 residues.

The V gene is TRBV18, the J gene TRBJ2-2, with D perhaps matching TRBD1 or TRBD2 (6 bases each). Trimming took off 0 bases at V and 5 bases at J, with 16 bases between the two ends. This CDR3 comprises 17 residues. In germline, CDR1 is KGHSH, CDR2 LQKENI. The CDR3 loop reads CASSPPGTQGRTGELFF. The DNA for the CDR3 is TGTGCCAGCTCACCACCCGGGACTCAGGGGAGGACCGGGGAGCTGTTTTTT.

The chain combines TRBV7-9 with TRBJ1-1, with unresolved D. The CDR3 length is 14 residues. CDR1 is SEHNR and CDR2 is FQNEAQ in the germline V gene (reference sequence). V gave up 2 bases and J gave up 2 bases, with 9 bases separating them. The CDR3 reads CASSLSLINTEAFF. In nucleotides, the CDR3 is TGTGCCAGCAGCTTAAGTCTGATAAACACTGAAGCTTTCTTT.

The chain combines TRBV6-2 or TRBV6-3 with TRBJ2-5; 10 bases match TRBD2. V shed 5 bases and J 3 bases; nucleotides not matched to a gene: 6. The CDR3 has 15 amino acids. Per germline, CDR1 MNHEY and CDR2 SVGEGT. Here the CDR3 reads CASSLRTSGEETQYF. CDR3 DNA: TGTGCCAGCAGTCTTAGGACTAGCGGAGAAGAGACCCAGTACTTC.

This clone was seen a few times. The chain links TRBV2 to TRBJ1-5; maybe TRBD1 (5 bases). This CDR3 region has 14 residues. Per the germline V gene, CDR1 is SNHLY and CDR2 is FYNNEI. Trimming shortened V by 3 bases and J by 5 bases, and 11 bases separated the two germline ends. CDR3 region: CASSEGRTDQPQHF. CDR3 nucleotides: TGTGCCAGCAGTGAGGGACGGACGGATCAGCCCCAGCATTTT.

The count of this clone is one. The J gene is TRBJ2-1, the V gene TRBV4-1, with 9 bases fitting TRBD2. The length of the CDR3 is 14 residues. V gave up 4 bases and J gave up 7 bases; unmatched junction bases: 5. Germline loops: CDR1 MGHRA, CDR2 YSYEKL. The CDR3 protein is CASSRRGGRNEQFF. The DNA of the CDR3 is TGCGCCAGCAGCCGGCGGGGGGGTCGTAATGAGCAGTTCTTC.

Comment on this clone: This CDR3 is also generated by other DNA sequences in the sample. The CDR3 loop reads CASSAGEGTEAFF. The CDR3 bases are TGTGCCAGCAGTGCGGGGGAGGGCACTGAAGCTTTCTTT. This rearrangement joins TRBV2 to TRBJ1-1; tentatively, D is TRBD1 (5 bases). The CDR3 consists of 13 residues. The V gene's germline CDR1 is SNHLY and CDR2 FYNNEI. The V gene lost 4 bases and the J gene lost 4 bases, with 10 bases spanning the gap.

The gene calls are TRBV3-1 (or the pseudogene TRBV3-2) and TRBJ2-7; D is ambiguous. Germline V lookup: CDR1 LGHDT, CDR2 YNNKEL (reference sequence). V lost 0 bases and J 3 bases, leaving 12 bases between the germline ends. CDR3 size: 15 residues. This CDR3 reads CASSQELGALYEQYF. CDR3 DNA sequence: TGTGCCAGCAGCCAAGAATTGGGTGCCCTCTACGAGCAGTACTTC.

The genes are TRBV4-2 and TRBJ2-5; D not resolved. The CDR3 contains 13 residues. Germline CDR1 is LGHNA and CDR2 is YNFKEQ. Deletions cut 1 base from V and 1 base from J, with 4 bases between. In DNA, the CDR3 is TGTGCCAGCAGCCAAGTCCCCCAAGAGACCCAGTACTTC. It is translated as CASSQVPQETQYF.